This TCR beta chain was identified during a study of T cells in Graves' hyperthyroidism and ophthalmopathy. Trimming took 3 bases from V and 7 from J; bases not matched to a gene: 9. Germline V gives CDR1 KGHDR, CDR2 SFDVKD. This CDR3 is built from 15 residues. What was amplified from RNA transcripts were TCR beta CDR3 regions. Primed by the HTBI set, a first-round RT-PCR was run on the TCR CDR3. TCRdb re-called the multiplex PCR reads with MiXCR, one entry per CDR3 protein. The data contain more than 650,000 distinct CDR3 sequences, approximately 15% of them singletons. This clonotype came up many times.

The material sequenced was blood. The chain employs TRBV24-1 and TRBJ1-1; 8 nucleotides align to TRBD1. The TCR originated in a woman between 18 and 30 years old with Graves' hyperthyroidism. In DNA form, the CDR3 reads TGTGCCACCAGTGATCGCCAGGGGGCACGGGGTGAAGCTTTCTTT. This sequence encodes CATSDRQGARGEAFF.